This TCR beta chain was captured in a study of T cells expressing NK-cell markers. Overall study findings and caveats: Dominant NKG2C+ clonotypes made up roughly 1.0-8% of CD8+ T cells in a handful of donors.

Germline lookup yields CDR1 DFQATT and CDR2 SNEGSKA (reference sequence). CDR3 length: 11 residues. The authors generated TCR beta cDNA through 5'RACE template switching with UMIs. TCRdb re-analyzed the 5' RACE reads; it lists each CDR3 protein once, without DNA. Its listing shows roughly 350,000 distinct CDR3 sequences. On this clonotype itself: Its antigen is currently unknown.

The V gene is TRBV20-1, the J gene TRBJ2-3; the TRBD1 assignment by TCRdb is unverifiable without DNA. The sample comprised blood T cells: a sorted CD56 or NKG2C T cell subset, CD4+ or CD8+ T cells, or bulk PBMC T cells (not recorded which). This TCR was sampled from a man aged 18-69 years in good health. The CDR3 loop is CMGRQTDTQYF.